The 21 T cell receptor beta chains presented below share a single source sample, sequenced in a study of blood T cell repertoires in COVID-19. Clones were read by immunoSEQ multiplex PCR, and TCRdb kept only the in-frame ones, dropping some. The sample has approximately 170,000 clones, approximately 90% seen once. Sequencing was done on a sample of peripheral blood. These receptors all stem from a man aged 18-30 years who had recovered from COVID-19.

The chain is built from TRBV7-3 and TRBJ2-5; 9 nucleotides match TRBD1. The CDR3 extends over 17 amino acids. Germline V CDR1 and CDR2: SGHTA, FQGTGA. Germline trimming cut 2 bases from V and 6 bases from J; bases unmatched to any gene: 13. The CDR3 here is CASSLADRGDSVKTQYF. The CDR3 DNA reads TGTGCCAGCAGCTTAGCCGACAGGGGGGATAGTGTAAAGACCCAGTACTTC.

This chain uses TRBV7-2 with TRBJ1-5; D is unresolved. Trimming shortened V by 8 bases and J by 3 bases, and 11 bases separated the two germline ends. Per the germline V gene, CDR1 is SGHTA and CDR2 is FQGNSA. This CDR3 has 13 residues. The CDR3 protein is CASSEQPNQPQHF. CDR3 bases: TGTGCCAGCTCTGAACAGCCCAATCAGCCCCAGCATTTT.

The chain carries TRBV11-2 and TRBJ1-3; unclear D gene. V was shortened by 5 bases and J by 4 bases, with 12 bases between the two germline ends. This CDR3 contains 14 residues. From germline, CDR1 is SGHAT and CDR2 FQNNGV. The chain's CDR3 is CASSPGRTGNTIYF. CDR3 nucleotide sequence: TGTGCCAGCAGCCCGGGGAGGACCGGAAACACCATATATTTT.

This rearrangement joins TRBV13 to TRBJ1-1; tentative D call: TRBD1 (6 bases). This CDR3 comprises 14 residues. Between the trimmed V and J ends, which lost 5 bases and 1 base, there was a span of 11 bases. Germline CDR1 PRHDT, CDR2 FYEKMQ (reference sequence). Here the CDR3 reads CASSGQPSNTEAFF. In nucleotides, the CDR3 is TGTGCCAGCAGCGGACAGCCTTCGAACACTGAAGCTTTCTTT.

The chain joins TRBV5-6 to TRBJ2-1; possible D gene TRBD2, 5 bases. V dropped 3 bases and J dropped 8 bases, with 21 bases sitting between them. Germline V gene sequence: CDR1 SGHDT, CDR2 YYEEEE. The CDR3 is 16 residues long. CDR3 nucleotide sequence: TGTGCCAGCAGCTATACCCGACACCGTCTCGGGGATGAGCAGTTCTTC. Translating it yields CASSYTRHRLGDEQFF. Full variable domain (missing parts from reference TRBV5-6 and TRBJ2-1): DAGVTQSPTHLIKTRGQQVTLRCSPKSGHDTVSWYQQALGQGPQFIFQYYEEEERQRGNFPDRFSGHQFPNYSSELNVNALLLGDSALYLCASSYTRHRLGDEQFFGPGTRLTVL.

The gene calls are TRBV6-5 and TRBJ1-2, with D possibly TRBD1 on 5 matching bases. The CDR3 runs 15 residues. Looked up from germline, CDR1 is MNHEY and CDR2 is SVGAGI. V lost 0 bases and J lost 5, with 13 bases in between. The CDR3 spells CASSYSSDSLYGYTF. The CDR3 DNA reads TGTGCCAGCAGTTACTCGTCAGACAGCCTTTATGGCTACACCTTC.

Comments on this clone: This sample includes further DNA sequences coding for the same CDR3. The rearrangement links TRBV27 to TRBJ2-3, with 10 nucleotides matching TRBD2. CDR1 MNHEY and CDR2 SMNVEV come from the germline V gene (reference sequence). The V gene end was trimmed by 5 bases and the J gene end by 1 base; junction bases not matched to a gene: 3. The CDR3 totals 15 residues. The CDR3 nucleotides are TGTGCCAGCAGTCCGCTAGCGGGGGGCACAGATACGCAGTATTTT. Translating gives CASSPLAGGTDTQYF.

This sequence joins TRBV5-1 and TRBJ2-7; 8 bases align to TRBD2. Per germline, CDR1 SGHRS and CDR2 YFSETQ. The J segment lost 1 base and the V segment lost 0 bases, leaving 12 bases of the junction unmatched. This CDR3 is built from 18 residues. CDR3 nucleotides: TGCGCCAGCAGCTTGGCCATTCGGGGGGGCTACCTGTCCTACGAGCAGTACTTC. It encodes CASSLAIRGGYLSYEQYF.

This chain connects TRBV12-3 or TRBV12-4 to TRBJ1-1, with D tentatively TRBD1 (5 bases). V lost 3 bases to trimming and J lost 8 bases, with 10 bases between them. The CDR3 is 12 residues long. In DNA, the CDR3 is TGTGCCAGCAGTTTTATGACAGCCGAAGCTTTCTTT. Protein sequence: CASSFMTAEAFF.

The J gene is TRBJ1-6, the V gene TRBV10-3; 8 bases are shared with TRBD1. The CDR3 spans 14 residues. CDR1 ENHRY and CDR2 SYGVKD come from the germline V gene. Losses at the gene ends were 6 bases for V and 6 bases for J; bases not matched to a gene: 4. CDR3 in amino acids: CAIRTGATNSPLHF. CDR3 nucleotides: TGTGCCATCAGGACAGGGGCGACTAATTCACCCCTCCACTTT.

The chain employs TRBV24-1 and TRBJ2-2, with D perhaps TRBD1 (6 bases). V was clipped by 1 base and J by 1 base, with 15 bases between them. Per the germline V gene, CDR1 is KGHDR and CDR2 is SFDVKD. The CDR3 is made up of 18 amino acids. The CDR3 nucleotides are TGTGCCACCAGTGATTTCGTACCGGGACACCAGAACACCGGGGAGCTGTTTTTT. Translating it yields CATSDFVPGHQNTGELFF.

This chain links TRBV6-2 or TRBV6-3 with TRBJ2-7, with 11 bases aligning to TRBD2. With 4 bases clipped from V and 5 bases from J, the junction kept 13 bases outside the gene matches. Germline loops: CDR1 MNHEY, CDR2 SVGEGT. This CDR3 spans 17 amino acids. Here the CDR3 reads CASSWDPIAGGPHEQYF. For the CDR3, the DNA is TGTGCCAGCAGTTGGGACCCGATAGCGGGAGGGCCCCACGAGCAGTACTTC.

This chain joins TRBV7-9 and TRBJ2-5; D is unclear. The CDR3 extends over 14 amino acids. Germline V gene sequence: CDR1 SEHNR, CDR2 FQNEAQ (reference sequence). V shed 3 bases and J shed 2 bases, with 10 bases lying between them. CDR3 DNA sequence: TGTGCCAGCAGCTTCGAGGTTCTGCAAGAGACCCAGTACTTC. Translated, it gives CASSFEVLQETQYF.

V is TRBV6-2 or TRBV6-3 and J is TRBJ2-1, with 8 bases fitting TRBD2. The ends lost 5 bases at V and 6 bases at J; junction bases unmatched: 9. Germline lookup yields CDR1 MNHEY and CDR2 SVGEGT. CDR3 length: 15 amino acids. CDR3 nucleotides: TGTGCCAGCAGTACCGGGGGGGACTCGTCCAATGAGCAGTTCTTC. Translated, it gives CASSTGGDSSNEQFF.

The rearrangement links TRBV9 to TRBJ2-7; D is possibly TRBD2 (6 bases). The V and J ends lost 2 bases and 1 base respectively, with 13 bases between them. Germline assignment: CDR1 SGDLS and CDR2 YYNGEE. The CDR3 covers 15 residues. For the CDR3, the DNA is TGTGCCAGCAGCGTGGCGGGACTTCAATCCTACGAGCAGTACTTC. Translation: CASSVAGLQSYEQYF. Full variable domain (missing parts from reference TRBV9 and TRBJ2-7): DSGVTQTPKHLITATGQRVTLRCSPRSGDLSVYWYQQSLDQGLQFLIQYYNGEERAKGNILERFSAQQFPDLHSELNLSSLELGDSALYFCASSVAGLQSYEQYFGPGTRLTVT.

The chain joins TRBV6-5 to TRBJ2-7; 13 nucleotides match TRBD2. CDR3 length: 15 residues. After removal of 6 bases from V and 2 bases from J, the junction contained 4 bases not matched to a gene. Germline V CDR1 and CDR2: MNHEY, SVGAGI. Written as DNA, the CDR3 is TGTGCCAGCAGCACCGGGACTAGCGGGACCTACGAGCAGTACTTC. This encodes CASSTGTSGTYEQYF.

The V gene is TRBV15, the J gene TRBJ2-5, with 9 bases aligning to TRBD1. Germline CDR1 reads LNHNV; CDR2 reads YYDKDF (reference sequence). V lost 1 base to trimming and J lost 0 bases; unmatched junction nucleotides: 3. The CDR3 loop spans 16 amino acids. CDR3 loop: CATSRVGTGNQETQYF. The DNA of the CDR3 is TGTGCCACCAGCAGAGTAGGGACAGGGAACCAAGAGACCCAGTACTTC.

The chain employs TRBV11-2 and TRBJ2-1, with 8 bases identical to TRBD2. The germline gives CDR1 SGHAT, CDR2 FQNNGV. The CDR3 runs to 16 residues. After removal of 5 bases from V and 9 bases from J, the junction contained 15 bases not matched to a gene. CDR3 sequence (DNA): TGTGCCAGCAGCCCCCGGGGGGGAGGGGGGTCTGTTGAGCAGTTCTTC. Amino acids: CASSPRGGGGSVEQFF.

The chain uses TRBV11-3 and TRBJ1-2; weak D call: TRBD1 (5 bases). Trimming pared 1 base from V and 8 bases from J, leaving 8 bases between. Germline V gene data show CDR1 as SGHNT and CDR2 as YENEEA. CDR3 size: 12 residues. CDR3 loop: CASSLGGGGYTF. CDR3 in DNA: TGTGCCAGCAGCTTAGGGGGCGGAGGCTACACCTTC.

The CDR3 nucleotides are TGTGCCAGCAGCCCACCCTGGGGGGGCTATGGCTACACCTTC. This translates into CASSPPWGGYGYTF. This chain joins TRBV5-4 and TRBJ1-2, with D maybe TRBD1 (5 bases). Germline CDR1 reads SGHNT; CDR2 reads YYREEE (reference sequence). Trimming cost V 4 bases and J 4 bases, with 14 bases left between them. This CDR3 contains 14 residues.

The sample holds a few counts of this clone. The V gene is TRBV19, the J gene TRBJ2-5; 10 bases are shared with TRBD2. The ends lost 6 bases at V and 5 bases at J; junction bases unmatched: 3. The germline V gene encodes CDR1 LNHDA and CDR2 SQIVND (reference sequence). This CDR3 has 13 residues. The CDR3 region is CASRASGSETQYF. The CDR3 DNA follows: TGTGCCAGTAGGGCTAGCGGGAGTGAGACCCAGTACTTC.